This TCR beta chain was captured in a study of cytomegalovirus exposure and HLA in healthy donors (dated by TCRdb to 2016 to 2017). Background for the entire study: An earlier analysis of approximately 600 of the donors reported approximately 290 Gb of sequence data and some 100 million unique TCR beta sequences from 150 million to 200 million T cells. Approximately 310 gigabases of sequencing data and 70 million to 100 million unique TCR sequences were included in an early release covering about 700 HLA-typed donors. Of the roughly 410 genotyped donors, approximately 81% were placed in the genetic ancestry cluster associated with self-reported Caucasian donors. The study aimed to test whether signatures of past pathogen exposure could be identified by cataloging public T cell receptors. The study used immunosequencing to profile the T cell repertoires of 666 subjects and linked those repertoires to cytomegalovirus serostatus. Along with the approximately 600-subject first cohort, a separate validation cohort of approximately 110 different subjects was used. To predict cytomegalovirus infection status, the study brought together high-throughput TCR immunosequencing, statistical association of individual TCRs with disease status, and machine learning. To study patterns of TCR occurrence, a later analysis re-analyzed previously published TCR beta repertoires from 600 to 750 donors and added high-resolution HLA genotyping. Rather than drawing on any new phenotypic data, the later analysis identified candidate immune exposures from TCR beta sequences and the way those sequences occurred across donors. To decide whether each TCR beta V gene segment behaved as functional or pseudogenic, an earlier analysis of approximately 590 of the donors relied on high-throughput TCR beta sequencing. Donor age, sex, ethnicity and CMV serostatus were compiled together with the repertoire data. A later genetic analysis used genome-wide SNP genotypes for about three fifths of the 666 donors, treating that subset as a discovery cohort. Every repertoire in the discovery cohort had been generated on one and the same sequencing platform. HLA typing covered class I and class II loci at four-digit resolution. The number of donors typed differed by locus, with roughly 629-640 for A, B, C, DRB1 and DQB1, approximately 500 for DQA1, 606 for DPA1, and over 400 for DPB1. Roughly 5 DR-DQ haplotypes were handled as single units for association and clustering, since linkage in the cohort was strong. Among under 450 genotyped donors of the cohort, an average of about 240,000 unique TCR beta nucleotide sequences were sequenced per donor, 15% to 20% of them non-productive.

The method was the immunoSEQ multiplex PCR assay. For the multiplex PCR, a mixture combining 60 forward primers for TCR Vbeta segments and 13 reverse primers for TCR Jbeta segments was used. The CDR3 region of rearranged TCR beta genes was amplified from genomic DNA with a multiplex PCR assay. Amplified TCR beta libraries were sequenced as 87-base-pair reads on the Illumina HiSeq System. In the authors' own workflow: A later analysis tallied 80 million to 95 million unique TCR beta chains across the 666 repertoires, and about 10 million of those chains were shared by two or more donors. Raw reads were error-corrected and collapsed into unique sequences with a nearest-neighbor algorithm that merged closely related sequences to remove PCR and sequencing errors. CDR3 sequences were aligned to IMGT reference sequences to assign V, D and J gene segments. For a sequence to be retained, a match of at least six nucleotides to both a V gene segment and a J gene segment was required. A rearrangement was called productive if the CDR3 had no stop codons and remained in frame with V and J, and every other rearrangement was called non-productive. CDR3 was defined by IMGT convention, running from the second conserved V-encoded cysteine to the conserved J-encoded phenylalanine. The earlier analysis of some 550 of the donors excluded any sequence lacking an unambiguous match to a single V gene segment. In an earlier analysis of some 590 of the donors, V segments were called functional above 56.7% productive rearrangements and were called segregating when the between-donor standard deviation exceeded 5%. A statistical classification framework was built to diagnose cytomegalovirus status from the catalog of TCR beta chain sequences. A later analysis assigned V and J genes by comparing TCR nucleotide sequences with IMGT/GENE-DB human TR gene sequences. Using the TCRdist pipeline, a later analysis assigned CDR3 sequences along with most-parsimonious VDJ recombination scenarios. A later analysis defined each TCR beta chain by its CDR3 amino acid sequence plus V-gene family, and excluded reads lacking a unique V-gene family. As a way to deal with suspected cross-contamination and a sequencing artifact, a later analysis dropped 500 to 700 nucleotide sequences that were highly shared and had low generation probability. In a later analysis, a clonal expansion index was calculated for each public chain from normalized within-repertoire ranks of inferred template counts. In a later analysis, generation probabilities were computed with a VDJ recombination model fitted to out-of-frame rearrangements, and the resulting probabilities were checked against IGoR. Hypergeometric tests were used in a later analysis to score TCR-TCR, TCR-HLA and TCR-CMV co-occurrence, with a repertoire-size bias correction applied to the TCR pairs. False discovery rates were estimated in a later analysis by permuting HLA or CMV assignments 20 times. A later analysis grouped co-occurring TCRs with DBSCAN, adding TCRdist sequence similarity when clustering within HLA-allele-positive subsets. Co-occurrence clustering excluded repertoires with fewer than 30,000 or more than 120,000 public chains, plus five with anomalous nucleotide sharing. TCRdb's version of the immuneACCESS table is confined to in-frame rearrangements and falls short of the full clone set. An unresolved V gene accounts for under half of the shortfall where checked; the remainder is of unknown origin. The DNA gave D and trimming, while V, J and clone size come from that table. A total of tens of thousands of clones appear in this sample, 73% of them only once. The ten largest clones add up to 5.4% of the sample.

General study outcomes and caveats: Because some donors lacked HLA typing at each locus, the association tests relied only on the typed subset. Some IMGT-functional V segments, including TRBV6-2 and TRBV6-3, could not be distinguished by the 87-base-pair reads and were therefore excluded. The authors suggested that the approach could potentially be generalized to other disease states and immunological phenotypes. Across donors, most TCR sequences were observed very rarely, whereas some public TCRs were present in many individuals. A later analysis found that most CMV-associated TCR beta chains appeared HLA-restricted, with HLA associations seemingly driven largely by CMV exposure. A later genetic analysis reported fewer N-insertions in productive TCRs among donors in an Asian-associated ancestry cluster than the approximately 700-donor mean. A group of highly shared sequence variants was considered likely to be a technical artifact of the sequencing pipeline. Strong co-occurrence of HLA alleles, especially DR and DQ, made assigning TCR associations to individual alleles difficult. In vitro tests confirmed that a few of the cytomegalovirus-associated TCR beta chains recognize cytomegalovirus antigens. In an earlier analysis of some 550 of the donors, most TCR beta V segments were observed in productive rearrangements about 90% or about 30% of the time, broadly matching IMGT annotations. Specific HLA alleles were associated with around 18,000 TCR beta sequences at a false discovery rate of 0.05 in a later analysis. About 17 rarely observed V segments, including chromosome 9 orphons, were excluded from the earlier analysis of several hundred of the donors because counts were too low. A later analysis found that HLA-associated TCR beta chains were more clonally expanded and had lower generation probabilities than equally common non-associated chains. The classifier was reported to diagnose cytomegalovirus status with high specificity and sensitivity in both the original cohort and the validation cohort. In the study, approximately 160 TCR beta chains were listed as associated with cytomegalovirus. According to a later analysis, TCR association rates differed among HLA loci, with DRB1 alleles showing the most associated TCRs and HLA-C alleles showing the fewest. This cohort had only TCR beta chains sequenced, and the lack of alpha or paired-chain data limited which features could be detected. Immune exposure information for the cohort was limited to CMV serostatus. Presence/absence analyses assumed roughly uniform sequencing depth across donors, an assumption that may not hold. An association between a missense DCLRE1C variant and V-gene and J-gene trimming of TCR beta chains was found in a later genetic analysis and replicated in an independent cohort. Correlated functional status among segregating V segments might reflect linkage disequilibrium, but an unknown experimental factor could not be ruled out. A later analysis reported that several top co-occurrence clusters appeared linked to parvovirus B19, influenza, CMV and Epstein-Barr virus. A further reported finding was that TCR beta sequences accurately predicted the HLA-A and HLA-B alleles for most subjects in the first cohort.

In total, roughly 670 healthy bone marrow donors made up the cohort. All cohort members were sampled while nominally healthy, although unrecorded immune exposures were likely present. The donor tested CMV seronegative and was one of the 352 seronegative cohort members. Every donor gave a peripheral blood sample, and the peripheral blood mononuclear cells from that sample were used for TCR beta sequencing. Genomic DNA extraction from the blood cell samples was performed with the Qiagen DNeasy Blood Extraction Kit. A remark on this clone: Its antigen is still unknown. The record has no base qualities; no much larger clone is one base away.

Its CDR3 holds 15 amino acids, cysteine through phenylalanine. CDR3 DNA only is kept here, 45 bases in frame from base 1. At the junction V is shortened by 2 bases and J by 9 bases; bases outside the gene matches: 6. Looking up the germline V gene yields CDR1 SGDLS and CDR2 YYNGEE. Source material: PBMCs. The sequence links TRBV9 to TRBJ1-6, with 9 junctional bases fitting TRBD1. This sequence was found in a man in his forties or fifties in good health and CMV-seronegative. The bases are TGTGCCAGCAGCGTGGAGGACAGGGGAGGTTCACCCCTCCACTTT. This yields the protein CASSVEDRGGSPLHF.